This passage covers 31 T cell receptor beta chains from one sample sequenced in a study of blood T cell repertoires in COVID-19 (dated by TCRdb to about 2020). Library preparation used the immunoSEQ multiplex PCR assay. TCRdb obtained this table from immuneACCESS and retained in-frame rearrangements with V and J assigned. These tables miss some clones; where compared with another copy, unresolved V genes account for less than half of the shortfall, and the remainder is unexplained. A total of 200,000 to 250,000 clones appear in this sample, less than 90% of them only once. The ten largest clones capture approximately 2.8% of the sample. Sequenced: PBMCs or T cells enriched from blood (not recorded which). The receptors originated from a woman aged 45-65 years in a cohort exposed to, infected with or recovered from COVID-19 (not recorded which).

This chain connects TRBV27 to TRBJ1-2; tentatively, D is TRBD1 (6 bases). The CDR3 length is 16 residues. CDR1 and CDR2 from the germline V gene are MNHEY and SMNVEV (reference sequence). V was cut by 5 bases and J by 6 bases, with 22 bases left in between. The CDR3 region is CASSHRGYGATDGYTF. CDR3 bases: TGTGCCAGCAGTCATAGGGGGTACGGGGCGACAGATGGCTACACCTTC.

The genes are TRBV7-2 and TRBJ1-1; TRBD1 matches 8 bases. Germline trimming cut 4 bases from V and 1 base from J; bases unmatched to any gene: 11. The CDR3 extends over 17 amino acids. From germline, CDR1 is SGHTA and CDR2 FQGNSA. CDR3 sequence reads: CASSSPRDRPTNTEAFF. As DNA, the CDR3 is TGTGCCAGCAGCTCCCCCCGGGACAGGCCAACGAACACTGAAGCTTTCTTT.

The chain links TRBV7-2 to TRBJ1-3; perhaps TRBD1 as D (5 bases). The germline gives CDR1 SGHTA, CDR2 FQGNSA. The germline V and J ends were trimmed by 2 bases and 4 bases, with 12 bases remaining between them. The CDR3 consists of 15 residues. The CDR3 DNA is TGTGCCAGCAGCTTATTTCAGGGTGCAGGAAACACCATATATTTT. Protein sequence: CASSLFQGAGNTIYF.

This chain connects TRBV11-2 to TRBJ1-1; no clear D gene. Germline V gives CDR1 SGHAT, CDR2 FQNNGV. The V gene lost 1 base and the J gene lost 1 base, with 7 bases spanning the gap. This CDR3 has 14 amino acids. The CDR3 DNA reads as TGTGCCAGCAGCTTAGTCGGGGAGAACACTGAAGCTTTCTTT. Translated: CASSLVGENTEAFF.

The genes are TRBV5-1 and TRBJ1-1, with a weak D call TRBD1 (6 bases). Trimming stripped 3 bases from V and 3 bases from J, with 15 bases between. The CDR3 length is 15 residues. CDR1 and CDR2 from the germline V gene are SGHRS and YFSETQ. CDR3 loop: CASSSTGPGDTEAFF. CDR3 nucleotide sequence: TGCGCCAGCAGCTCGACAGGTCCCGGGGACACTGAAGCTTTCTTT.

The chain is built from TRBV6-6 and TRBJ2-3; perhaps TRBD1 as D (5 bases). The V end lost 2 bases, the J end lost 3 bases, and 12 bases lay between the germline ends. The CDR3 runs 15 residues. Germline V lookup: CDR1 MNHNY, CDR2 SVGAGI (reference sequence). In DNA form, the CDR3 reads TGTGCCAGCAGTTACGGGGCCGTAGGGACAGATACGCAGTATTTT. It translates to CASSYGAVGTDTQYF.

V and J are TRBV3-1 (or the pseudogene TRBV3-2) and TRBJ1-1; 7 bases agree with TRBD1. CDR3 length: 14 amino acids. Looked up from germline, CDR1 is LGHDT and CDR2 is YNNKEL (reference sequence). V trimming: 4 bases; J trimming: 1 base; junction bases outside the gene matches: 3. The CDR3 is CASSPRQGNTEAFF. Written as DNA, the CDR3 is TGTGCCAGCAGCCCGAGACAGGGGAACACTGAAGCTTTCTTT.

This clone was detected only once. The chain joins TRBV4-3 to TRBJ2-1; 11 positions match TRBD1. J was trimmed by 9 bases and V by 3 bases; bases with no gene match: 10. Looked up from germline, CDR1 is LGHNA and CDR2 is YSLEER. The CDR3 has 16 residues. CDR3 sequence reads: CASSQAGTGGRSEQFF. CDR3 in DNA: TGCGCCAGCAGCCAGGCAGGGACAGGGGGGAGAAGTGAGCAGTTCTTC.

This clone was counted a single time. The chain couples TRBV7-2 to TRBJ1-1; tentatively, D is TRBD1 (5 bases). Between the trimmed V and J ends, which lost 0 bases and 8 bases, there was a span of 16 bases. The CDR3 has 15 residues. The germline CDR1 and CDR2 sequences are SGHTA and FQGNSA. The CDR3 loop is CASSLAFATALEAFF. The CDR3 DNA sequence: TGTGCCAGCAGCTTAGCTTTCGCGACAGCCCTAGAAGCTTTCTTT.

The chain is built from TRBV5-4 and TRBJ1-1, with D maybe TRBD1 (6 bases). The CDR3 is 15 residues long. Germline CDR1 and CDR2: SGHNT and YYREEE (reference sequence). Trimming shortened V by 7 bases and J by 3 bases, and 19 bases separated the two germline ends. CDR3 bases: TGTGCCAGCTGGCATCTTGGGGGCGCTTACACTGAAGCTTTCTTT. Residues: CASWHLGGAYTEAFF.

For this clone: This same CDR3 is encoded by further DNA sequences in the sample. V is TRBV7-2 and J is TRBJ1-5; D might be TRBD1 (6 bases). There are 15 residues in the CDR3. Trimming removed 4 bases at V and 0 bases at J, with 10 bases between. Per germline, CDR1 SGHTA and CDR2 FQGNSA. CDR3 nucleotides: TGTGCCAGCAGCTCGGACAGCTATAGCAATCAGCCCCAGCATTTT. This gives the protein CASSSDSYSNQPQHF.

This chain links TRBV6-6 with TRBJ2-7; TRBD2 matches at 7 bases. Germline CDR1 is MNHNY and CDR2 is SVGAGI (reference sequence). This CDR3 comprises 13 residues. V shed 7 bases, J shed 5 bases, and the junction held 8 bases outside the gene matches. This CDR3 is CASTSTSVNEQYF. DNA for the CDR3: TGTGCCAGCACGTCTACTAGCGTAAACGAGCAGTACTTC.

The chain employs TRBV5-1 and TRBJ1-6; D is unresolved. This CDR3 spans 15 amino acids. Trimming stripped 4 bases from V and 8 bases from J, with 16 bases between. From germline, CDR1 is SGHRS and CDR2 YFSETQ. The DNA for the CDR3 is TGCGCCAGCAGCGAAAGAACGGGGTTTGATTCACCCCTCCACTTT. Its translation is CASSERTGFDSPLHF.

This rearrangement joins TRBV5-1 to TRBJ1-2, with a tentative D call TRBD1 (5 bases). V was cut by 0 bases and J by 1 base, with 10 bases left in between. The CDR3 length is 15 residues. Germline CDR1 SGHRS, CDR2 YFSETQ. CDR3 in DNA: TGCGCCAGCAGCTTGGACGGCAGGGATAACTATGGCTACACCTTC. Protein: CASSLDGRDNYGYTF.

The gene calls are TRBV5-8 and TRBJ1-5; D gene uncertain. CDR1 and CDR2 from the germline V gene are SGHTS and YDEGEE. V was trimmed by 0 bases and J by 7 bases, leaving 8 bases between them. The CDR3 is 13 residues long. Here the CDR3 DNA reads TGTGCCAGCAGCTTGGGAGGGTGGCAGCCCCAGCATTTT. Translating gives CASSLGGWQPQHF.

CDR3 DNA sequence: TGTGCCTGGAGCGTATCAGGGTATCAGCCCCAGCATTTT. Amino acid sequence: CAWSVSGYQPQHF. The V call is TRBV30, the J call TRBJ1-5; possibly TRBD1 for D (5 bases). Deletions cut 3 bases from V and 5 bases from J, with 11 bases between. Germline V lookup: CDR1 GTSNPN, CDR2 SVGIG (reference sequence). The CDR3 is made up of 13 amino acids.

The chain recombines TRBV5-8 with TRBJ1-2; D unclear. CDR1 and CDR2 (germline): SGHTS, YDEGEE. The CDR3 has 14 residues. Between the trimmed V and J ends, which lost 1 base and 2 bases, there was a span of 9 bases. This CDR3 reads CASSLTQTNYGYTF. The CDR3 coding sequence is TGTGCCAGCAGCTTGACACAGACAAACTATGGCTACACCTTC.

J is TRBJ1-1 and V is TRBV18; D uncertain. V was pared by 6 bases and J by 1 base, with 6 bases between. The germline gives CDR1 KGHSH, CDR2 LQKENI. This CDR3 is built from 12 residues. CDR3 residues: CASSNRNTEAFF. The CDR3 DNA sequence: TGTGCCAGCTCGAACAGGAACACTGAAGCTTTCTTT.

CDR3 region: CAIRGRTEANTEAFF. CDR3 nucleotides: TGTGCCATCAGGGGCCGGACGGAGGCTAACACTGAAGCTTTCTTT. The chain carries TRBV10-3 and TRBJ1-1, with D unresolved. V lost 6 bases to trimming and J lost 2 bases, with 16 bases between them. Germline V lookup: CDR1 ENHRY, CDR2 SYGVKD. This CDR3 has 15 amino acids.

The chain links TRBV2 to TRBJ1-5, with D possibly TRBD1 on 5 matching bases. This CDR3 has 14 amino acids. V dropped 5 bases and J dropped 5 bases, with 13 bases sitting between them. In germline, CDR1 is SNHLY, CDR2 FYNNEI. CDR3 protein: CASSTDGGHQPQHF. In DNA, the CDR3 is TGTGCCAGCAGTACCGACGGGGGTCATCAGCCCCAGCATTTT.

The V and J genes are TRBV7-9 and TRBJ1-5; no firm D call. With 6 bases removed from V and 6 bases from J, the gap between germline ends came to 9 bases. Germline values: CDR1 SEHNR, CDR2 FQNEAQ (reference sequence). The CDR3 covers 12 residues. The CDR3 here is CASSRGGQPQHF. In DNA form, the CDR3 reads TGTGCCAGCAGTCGGGGAGGTCAGCCCCAGCATTTT.

The V call is TRBV29-1, the J call TRBJ1-4; D not certain. V lost 4 bases and J lost 8, with 14 bases in between. The CDR3 loop spans 13 amino acids. Germline assignment: CDR1 SQVTM and CDR2 ANQGSEA. CDR3 DNA sequence: TGCAGCGTTGGGAGGACGACCGGAGAAAAACTGTTTTTT. The encoded protein is CSVGRTTGEKLFF.

A few counts support this clone. This chain joins TRBV5-1 and TRBJ1-4, with 10 bases fitting TRBD1. CDR1 is SGHRS and CDR2 is YFSETQ in the germline V gene. V lost 3 bases to trimming and J lost 10 bases; unmatched junction nucleotides: 12. The CDR3 sequence is 16 residues long. The CDR3 nucleotides read TGCGCCAGCAGCTCTCTCTCCGGGACAGGGGAGAGAAAACTGTTTTTT. Translated, it gives CASSSLSGTGERKLFF.

The chain uses TRBV6-5 and TRBJ1-3; the D gene is possibly TRBD1 (6 bases). V shed 6 bases and J shed 1 base, with 13 bases lying between them. The CDR3 runs 15 residues. Germline V CDR1 and CDR2: MNHEY, SVGAGI. The chain's CDR3 is CASRRTGNSGNTIYF. Written as DNA, the CDR3 is TGTGCCAGCAGGCGAACAGGGAATTCTGGAAACACCATATATTTT.

The genes are TRBV24-1 and TRBJ1-2; D unclear. CDR3 length: 12 amino acids. CDR1 is KGHDR, CDR2 SFDVKD, per germline. Trimming removed 4 bases at V and 4 bases at J, with 6 bases between. The CDR3 DNA follows: TGTGCCACCAGTGACAACTTCTATGGCTACACCTTC. Translated, it gives CATSDNFYGYTF.

The rearrangement uses TRBV15 and TRBJ1-4; 7 bases align to TRBD1. Germline lookup yields CDR1 LNHNV and CDR2 YYDKDF (reference sequence). V lost 0 bases, J lost 8 bases, and 9 bases stayed unmatched. This CDR3 is 16 amino acids long. The CDR3 DNA reads TGTGCCACCAGCAGAGATAAGGGGGCTGTAGAGGAAAAACTGTTTTTT. This gives the protein CATSRDKGAVEEKLFF.

The chain joins TRBV5-1 to TRBJ2-7; D gene uncertain. Germline V CDR1 and CDR2: SGHRS, YFSETQ. Deletions cut 4 bases from V and 4 bases from J, with 6 bases between. CDR3 length: 11 residues. The CDR3 loop is CASSVRYEQYF. Written as DNA, the CDR3 is TGCGCCAGCAGCGTGAGGTACGAGCAGTACTTC.

The chain couples TRBV15 to TRBJ1-6; 7 bases match TRBD1. The germline V gene has CDR1 LNHNV and CDR2 YYDKDF (reference sequence). This CDR3 comprises 16 residues. V dropped 0 bases and J dropped 9; count of bases not matched to a gene: 8. CDR3: CATSREMTGLSSPLHF. As DNA, the CDR3 is TGTGCCACCAGCAGAGAAATGACAGGGCTATCTTCACCCCTCCACTTT.

This clone was detected only a few times. This same CDR3 is encoded by further DNA sequences in the sample. The chain links TRBV7-2 to TRBJ1-2; D remains ambiguous. CDR3 size: 12 residues. The germline V gene encodes CDR1 SGHTA and CDR2 FQGNSA. The ends were cut back, 0 bases at V and 5 bases at J, with 4 bases in the middle. Here the CDR3 reads CASSLASYGYTF. CDR3 DNA: TGTGCCAGCAGCTTAGCCAGTTATGGCTACACCTTC.

This clone was counted a single time. The CDR3 loop reads CARSKGQGALTSLQETQYF. DNA of the CDR3: TGTGCCAGAAGCAAGGGACAGGGCGCCTTAACGTCATTACAAGAGACCCAGTACTTC. The V and J genes are TRBV5-3 and TRBJ2-5, with 9 bases fitting TRBD1. TRBV5-3 is given ORF status, its function remaining uncertain. The length of the CDR3 is 19 residues. The J segment lost 2 bases and the V segment lost 4 bases, leaving 18 bases of the junction unmatched.

The chain is built from TRBV6-5 and TRBJ2-3, with TRBD1 matching over 9 bases. Per germline, CDR1 MNHEY and CDR2 SVGAGI. The CDR3 extends over 13 amino acids. V trimming: 8 bases; J trimming: 3 bases; junction bases outside the gene matches: 3. CDR3: CASADRGTDTQYF. CDR3 coding DNA: TGTGCCAGCGCGGACAGGGGTACAGATACGCAGTATTTT.